This entry describes one TCR beta chain. Its target antigen remains unknown. No base qualities exist here, and no much larger clone lies one base off it. RNA was extracted using the RNeasy kit, and roughly 0.45 to 1 ug of the RNA was reverse transcribed with random hexamers. The immunoSEQ multiplex PCR assay, which covers 54 Vbeta and 13 Jbeta segments, was used to amplify TCR beta CDR3 regions. Bias from PCR amplification was corrected by using a synthetic template baseline for primer optimization and for computational correction. Per the original workflow: Reads were annotated to V, D and J genes per IMGT and analyzed with immunoSEQ Analyzer, keeping only productive sequences. Clonality was computed as one minus Shannon entropy normalized by log2 of the number of productive unique sequences. For each patient and control, public and private clones were evaluated within the 100 most prevalent clones. Clones were defined as Susac-specific if absent from the healthy and MS cohorts, from around 1,000 published viral clones and from other ImmuneACCESS disease sequences. TCRdb applied fastp at Q25 and MiXCR to the public reads, then kept only in-frame beta chains. Every entry covers one CDR3 protein and lists the most common genes and DNA from its rows. The V and J calls shown here were made by TCRdb, not taken from the authors' results. Within this sample are around 230,000 distinct CDR3 sequences, with 95% of them counted one time only. Roughly 0.09% of the sample is held by the ten biggest clonotypes.

The CDR1 and CDR2 encoded by the germline V gene (reference sequence) are GTSNPN and SVGIG. At the junction V is shortened by 0 bases and J by 6 bases, with 21 bases in between. The CDR3 numbers 16 residues from cysteine through phenylalanine. Of the read, only the CDR3 DNA is kept; its 48 bases are in frame from base 1. The sample comes from a study of CD8 T cells in Susac syndrome (dated by TCRdb to the late 2010s). Background on the whole study: The study used repertoire sequencing to test whether antigen drove CD8+ T cell activation and differentiation in Susac syndrome.

The investigation overall reported the following: The TCR sequencing and HLA analysis was acknowledged to have included a relatively small number of individuals.

High-throughput TCR beta sequencing profiled peripheral blood CD8+ and CD4+ T cells from healthy donors, Susac syndrome patients and multiple sclerosis patients. The multiple sclerosis controls were treatment-naive patients who had stable or active relapsing-remitting disease and met the revised McDonald criteria. Bulk CD8+ and CD4+ T cells were purified by magnetic negative isolation, whereas CD8+ TEMRA cells were enriched by FACS. Blood was collected in EDTA tubes and processed within 24 hours, with PBMCs isolated through density gradient centrifugation. PBMCs destined for TCR sequencing were cryopreserved in liquid nitrogen and later thawed in a 37 °C water bath. Purity of sorted or isolated CD4+, CD8+ and CD8+ TEMRA cells was at least 90%.

The chain employs TRBV30 and TRBJ2-7, with the identity of the D gene unclear. This clonotype was obtained from a human donor with multiple sclerosis. The sequencing input was CD4+ T cells from PBMCs. The sequence in DNA is TGTGCCTGGAGTGTACGGCTGGGCGAGATCCCATCCGAGCAGTACTTC. This codes for CAWSVRLGEIPSEQYF. With the portions outside the CDR3 filled from the reference TRBV30 and TRBJ2-7 genes, the complete variable region becomes SQTIHQWPATLVQPVGSPLSLECTVEGTSNPNLYWYRQAAGRGLQLLFYSVGIGQISSEVPQNLSASRPQDRQFILSSKKLLLSDSGFYLCAWSVRLGEIPSEQYFGPGTRLTVT.